The next 3 T cell receptor beta chains were all read from a single sample in a study of CD8 T cells in ankylosing spondylitis. TCRdb redid the calling of the 5' RACE reads with MiXCR, one entry per CDR3 protein. Of 150,000 to 200,000 distinct CDR3 sequences in the sample, 10% to 15% were seen once. Material for sequencing was blood, either unsorted or a sorted T cell fraction (not recorded which). The receptors stem from a female donor with ankylosing spondylitis or in good health (not recorded which).

This clonotype occurred many times. The V call is TRBV28, the J call TRBJ2-2; TRBD1 aligns across 10 bases. This CDR3 is 14 amino acids long. Losses at the gene ends were 4 bases for V and 5 bases for J; bases not matched to a gene: 1. Germline V CDR1 and CDR2: MDHEN, SYDVKM. The chain's CDR3 is CASSSGQGTGELFF. The DNA of the CDR3 is TGTGCCAGCAGTTCGGGACAGGGGACCGGGGAGCTGTTTTTT.

This clonotype was picked up a small number of times. The chain is built from TRBV4-1 and TRBJ2-3, with unresolved D. Germline loops: CDR1 MGHRA, CDR2 YSYEKL. The length of the CDR3 is 13 residues. V lost 9 bases to trimming and J lost 0 bases, with 10 bases between them. CDR3 loop: CASLDPSTDTQYF. The CDR3, as DNA: TGCGCCAGTCTGGATCCTAGCACAGATACGCAGTATTTT.

This clonotype was seen many times. The rearrangement joins TRBV7-8 to TRBJ2-7; TRBD2 aligns across 9 bases. The CDR3 has 16 residues. Unmatched junction bases numbered 9, after V lost 4 bases and J lost 2 bases. The germline V gene has CDR1 SGHVS and CDR2 FQNEAQ. CDR3: CASSSKLAGRPYEQYF. The CDR3 DNA sequence: TGTGCCAGCAGCTCAAAACTAGCGGGTAGACCCTACGAGCAGTACTTC.